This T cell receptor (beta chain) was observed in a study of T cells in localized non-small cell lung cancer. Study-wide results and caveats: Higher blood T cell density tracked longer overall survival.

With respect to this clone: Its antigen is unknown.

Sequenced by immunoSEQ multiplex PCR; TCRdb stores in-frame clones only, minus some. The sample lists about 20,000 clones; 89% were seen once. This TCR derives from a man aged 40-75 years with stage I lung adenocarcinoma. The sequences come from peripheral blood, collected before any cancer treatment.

The CDR3, as DNA: TGTGCCAGCAGCCAGAACTTCCGGGCTTTGAACACTGAAGCTTTCTTT. It encodes CASSQNFRALNTEAFF. The chain uses TRBV16 and TRBJ1-1; D gene ambiguous. Between the trimmed V and J ends, which lost 3 bases and 0 bases, there was a span of 14 bases. CDR1 and CDR2 (germline): KGHSY, FQNENV. This CDR3 is built from 16 residues.